Following are 11 T cell receptor beta chains from one sample sequenced in a study of control samples from healthy donors and cancer patients. Produced via immunoSEQ multiplex PCR; TCRdb's table is partial and in-frame only. The sample includes 70,000 to 100,000 clones, 80% to 90% seen only once; the top ten take roughly 2%. The sample consisted of PBMCs. The receptors originated from a woman aged 60 to 75 with head and neck cancer.

The gene calls are TRBV27 and TRBJ2-1, with D perhaps matching TRBD2 (6 bases). V dropped 3 bases and J dropped 9 bases, with 9 bases sitting between them. The CDR3 loop spans 12 amino acids. Germline V gene data show CDR1 as MNHEY and CDR2 as SMNVEV (reference sequence). The CDR3 sequence is CASSFGGGEQFF. Here the CDR3 DNA reads TGTGCCAGCAGTTTTGGGGGAGGTGAGCAGTTCTTC.

The rearrangement links TRBV20-1 to TRBJ2-3, with D possibly being TRBD1 (5 bases). CDR1 and CDR2 from the germline V gene are DFQATT and SNEGSKA (reference sequence). The V and J ends lost 8 bases and 3 bases respectively, with 9 bases between them. The CDR3 loop spans 11 amino acids. As DNA, the CDR3 is TGCAGTACCCAGGGAACAGATACGCAGTATTTT. The encoded protein is CSTQGTDTQYF.

J is TRBJ2-5 and V is TRBV28; the D gene could be TRBD1 or TRBD2 (7 bases each). Germline loops: CDR1 MDHEN, CDR2 SYDVKM. V lost 3 bases, J lost 5 bases, and 19 bases lay in between. The CDR3 extends over 16 amino acids. As DNA, the CDR3 is TGTGCCAGCAGTTTTCCGGAATCAGGGGGAGGGGAGACCCAGTACTTC. Protein: CASSFPESGGGETQYF.

The genes are TRBV20-1 and TRBJ2-5; either TRBD1 or TRBD2 may fit D (6 bases each). The CDR3 loop spans 14 amino acids. V lost 3 bases and J lost 4, with 15 bases in between. Germline lookup yields CDR1 DFQATT and CDR2 SNEGSKA (reference sequence). The CDR3 region has the DNA TGCAGTGCTAGTAAGACGGGGGCAGGAGAGACCCAGTACTTC. Protein sequence: CSASKTGAGETQYF.

This clone is a singleton in its sample. The chain has TRBV7-9 and TRBJ2-1, with D tentatively TRBD1 (7 bases). In germline, CDR1 is SEHNR, CDR2 FQNEAQ (reference sequence). V was cut by 2 bases and J by 10 bases, with 18 bases left in between. The CDR3 length is 15 residues. CDR3 region: CASSLSQGGKGEQFF. The CDR3 coding sequence is TGTGCCAGCAGCTTAAGCCAGGGGGGAAAGGGGGAGCAGTTCTTC.

The CDR3 nucleotides are TGTGCCAGCAGCGTCTCCGCAACTAATGAAAAACTGTTTTTT. Translated, it gives CASSVSATNEKLFF. This chain connects TRBV27 to TRBJ1-4, with no clear D. CDR3 length: 14 residues. Germline loops: CDR1 MNHEY, CDR2 SMNVEV (reference sequence). V shed 6 bases and J shed 0 bases, with 8 bases lying between them.

The chain has TRBV7-6 and TRBJ2-7, with 8 bases that match TRBD2. Trimming cost V 5 bases and J 3 bases; bases outside gene matches: 12. The CDR3 has 16 amino acids. From germline, CDR1 is SGHVS and CDR2 FNYEAQ. The CDR3: CASSETGGAPSYEQYF. CDR3 coding DNA: TGTGCCAGCAGCGAAACCGGGGGGGCGCCAAGCTACGAGCAGTACTTC.

In this sample, this clone turned up once. The J gene is TRBJ2-1, the V gene TRBV5-4; 9 bases agree with TRBD1. Germline V gives CDR1 SGHNT, CDR2 YYREEE (reference sequence). The CDR3 length is 15 residues. Trimming took 3 bases from V and 5 from J; bases not matched to a gene: 6. CDR3 nucleotides: TGTGCCAGCAGCTCCCGGGACAGGGTGAACAATGAGCAGTTCTTC. This gives the protein CASSSRDRVNNEQFF. The full variable domain, in which reference TRBV5-4 and TRBJ2-1 provide the parts outside the CDR3, is ETGVTQSPTHLIKTRGQQVTLRCSSQSGHNTVSWYQQALGQGPQFIFQYYREEENGRGNFPPRFSGLQFPNYSSELNVNALELDDSALYLCASSSRDRVNNEQFFGPGTRLTVL.

The V gene is TRBV5-5, the J gene TRBJ2-7; D gene ambiguous. CDR1 SGHKS and CDR2 YYEKEE come from the germline V gene (reference sequence). With 0 bases removed from V and 3 bases from J, the gap between germline ends came to 4 bases. The CDR3 extends over 12 amino acids. DNA for the CDR3: TGTGCCAGCAGCTTGGGGGGCTACGAGCAGTACTTC. Its protein product is CASSLGGYEQYF. Drawing the rest from reference TRBV5-5 and TRBJ2-7, the complete variable domain is DAGVTQSPTHLIKTRGQQVTLRCSPISGHKSVSWYQQVLGQGPQFIFQYYEKEERGRGNFPDRFSARQFPNYSSELNVNALLLGDSALYLCASSLGGYEQYFGPGTRLTVT.

V and J are TRBV29-1 and TRBJ1-2; the D is unclear. Trimming left V 6 bases short and J 8 bases short, with 16 bases between. From germline, CDR1 is SQVTM and CDR2 ANQGSEA. This CDR3 spans 12 amino acids. CDR3 bases: TGCAGCGTCGCATCGATCCAGCAAGGCTACACCTTC. This codes for CSVASIQQGYTF. Using reference TRBV29-1 and TRBJ1-2 for the parts outside the CDR3, the full variable domain is SAVISQKPSRDICQRGTSLTIQCQVDSQVTMMFWYRQQPGQSLTLIATANQGSEATYESGFVIDKFPISRPNLTFSTLTVSNMSPEDSSIYLCSVASIQQGYTFGSGTRLTVV.

The CDR3 DNA reads TGTGCCAGCAGCTTAATTGAGGCCTCCCGTGAAACAGATACGCAGTATTTT. The encoded protein is CASSLIEASRETDTQYF. This chain joins TRBV7-9 and TRBJ2-3; D remains ambiguous. Germline V gene data show CDR1 as SEHNR and CDR2 as FQNEAQ (reference sequence). The CDR3 has 17 residues. Trimming left V 2 bases short and J 3 bases short, with 18 bases between.